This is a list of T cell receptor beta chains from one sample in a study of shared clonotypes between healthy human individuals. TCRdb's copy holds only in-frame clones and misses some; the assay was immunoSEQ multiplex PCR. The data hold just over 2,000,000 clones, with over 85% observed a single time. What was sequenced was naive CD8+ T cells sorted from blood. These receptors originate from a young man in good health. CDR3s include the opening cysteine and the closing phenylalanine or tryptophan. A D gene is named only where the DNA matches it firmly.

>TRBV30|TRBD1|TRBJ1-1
CAGYEITGGTEAFF
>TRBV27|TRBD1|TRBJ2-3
CASSSRQGPTDTQYF
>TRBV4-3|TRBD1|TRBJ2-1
CASSQVQDREHEQFF
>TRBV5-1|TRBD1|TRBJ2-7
CASTPAGQAYEQYF
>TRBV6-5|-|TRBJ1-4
CASSYDSGSTNEKLFF
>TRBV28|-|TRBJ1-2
CASSLGQGKGYGYTF
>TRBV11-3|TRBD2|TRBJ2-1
CASSSPEREALYEQFF
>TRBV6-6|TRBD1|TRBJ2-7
CASSLTGGAGEQYF
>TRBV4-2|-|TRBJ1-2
CASSQPQGLNYGYTF
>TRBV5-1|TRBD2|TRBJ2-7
CASSLGASGSSYEQYF
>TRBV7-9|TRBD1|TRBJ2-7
CASGDSTATYEQYF
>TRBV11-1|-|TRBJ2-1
CASSSDSYNEQFF
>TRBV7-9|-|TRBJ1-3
CASSPPGNTIYF
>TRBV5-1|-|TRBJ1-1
CASSLYRGLQAFF
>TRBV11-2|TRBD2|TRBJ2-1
CASSYGGRRGGPYNEQFF
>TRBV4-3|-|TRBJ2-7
CASSQDGTMSSYEQYF
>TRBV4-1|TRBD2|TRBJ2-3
CASSQGLADTDTQYF
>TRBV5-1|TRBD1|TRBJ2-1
CASSLAGQGSREQFF
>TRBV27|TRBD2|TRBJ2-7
CASSFGGDSIYEQYF
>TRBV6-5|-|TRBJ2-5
CASSGDPPGGETQYF
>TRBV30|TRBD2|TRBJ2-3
CAWSVPLAGGPLTDTQYF
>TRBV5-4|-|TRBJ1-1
CASSFDDTEAFF
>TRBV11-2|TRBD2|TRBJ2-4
CASSLDPSGGPQNIQYF
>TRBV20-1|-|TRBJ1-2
CSVLGSDGYTF